Included here is one T cell receptor (beta chain) sequence, with context. Original data processing: Amplification of reference gene primers was used by the study to estimate nucleated cell counts. Data came from immunoSEQ multiplex PCR; TCRdb stores just in-frame clones and leaves some out. That table is the source of V, J and clone size, and D and trimming were worked out from the DNA. The table records 60,000 to 65,000 clones, 78% of them present only once. In germline, CDR1 is SSHAT, CDR2 FNYEAQ (reference sequence). This CDR3 has 15 residues. V trimming: 4 bases; J trimming: 5 bases; junction bases outside the gene matches: 9. This sample was taken from a study of blood T cell repertoires in COVID-19. Background on the study: Donors in the United States, Italy and Spain gave samples during acute or convalescent COVID-19. Sample material is recorded as cDNA or gDNA derived from T cells, B-cell-depleted T cells, or PBMCs.

The chain recombines TRBV7-7 with TRBJ2-5; 8 nucleotides match TRBD1. Sample: peripheral blood. This clonotype was obtained from a man in his 60s with COVID-19, enrolled during active disease. The CDR3 nucleotides are TGTGCCAGCAGCTCAGACAGGGGCTTTTTGGAGACCCAGTACTTC. It yields the protein CASSSDRGFLETQYF.